The 5 T cell receptor beta chains listed next were all sequenced from one sample in a study of OX40 agonist ivuxolimab in advanced cancers. The library was prepared using the immunoSEQ multiplex PCR assay. What TCRdb holds here is the immuneACCESS table cut down to in-frame rearrangements. Part of the clones is not present; checked against another copy, under half of the missing clones reflect an unresolved V gene, and the others are unexplained. This sample holds around 58,000 clones; around 93% were observed only once. Around a fifth of the sample is taken by the ten largest. Here the sequenced sample was CD4+ or CD8+ T cells sorted from blood, taken in a trial of the OX40 agonist ivuxolimab. These receptors all come from an adult with an advanced solid tumor such as melanoma, head and neck, liver or kidney cancer.

The J gene is TRBJ1-1, the V gene TRBV30; D ambiguous. Germline values: CDR1 GTSNPN, CDR2 SVGIG (reference sequence). The CDR3 has 11 residues. The V end lost 0 bases, the J end lost 6 bases, and 5 bases lay between the germline ends. CDR3 DNA: TGTGCCTGGAGTGTACTGCCTGAAGCTTTCTTT. Translation gives CAWSVLPEAFF. Combining the CDR3 with reference TRBV30 and TRBJ1-1 gives the whole variable domain SQTIHQWPATLVQPVGSPLSLECTVEGTSNPNLYWYRQAAGRGLQLLFYSVGIGQISSEVPQNLSASRPQDRQFILSSKKLLLSDSGFYLCAWSVLPEAFFGQGTRLTVV.

The J gene is TRBJ2-1, the V gene TRBV12-5, with TRBD2 matching over 9 bases. The CDR3 is 16 residues long. CDR1 is LGHNT and CDR2 is FRNRAP in the germline V gene. V dropped 1 base and J dropped 2; count of bases not matched to a gene: 3. CDR3: CASGLGLAVAYNEQFF. CDR3 nucleotides: TGTGCTAGTGGTTTGGGACTAGCGGTAGCCTACAATGAGCAGTTCTTC.

The chain carries TRBV11-3 and TRBJ2-2; no definite D call. Looked up from germline, CDR1 is SGHNT and CDR2 is YENEEA. The germline V and J ends were trimmed by 4 bases and 3 bases, with 6 bases remaining between them. The CDR3 spans 13 residues. The CDR3 DNA sequence: TGTGCCAGCAGCTCCAGTTACACCGGGGAGCTGTTTTTT. This translates into CASSSSYTGELFF.

The V call is TRBV7-3, the J call TRBJ1-3; no firm D call. V was shortened by 1 base and J by 2 bases, with 12 bases between the two germline ends. The length of the CDR3 is 16 residues. The V gene's germline CDR1 is SGHTA and CDR2 FQGTGA. The CDR3 DNA reads as TGTGCCAGCAGCTTAAGGTCAGAACCTACTGGAAACACCATATATTTT. Translating gives CASSLRSEPTGNTIYF.

V gene TRBV7-9 combines with J gene TRBJ2-1, with D possibly being TRBD1 or TRBD2 (5 bases each). The V gene's germline CDR1 is SEHNR and CDR2 FQNEAQ (reference sequence). CDR3 size: 14 residues. V dropped 1 base and J dropped 12 bases, with 16 bases sitting between them. The CDR3 sequence: CASSLVGDLLGQFF. For the CDR3, the DNA is TGTGCCAGCAGCTTAGTGGGGGATCTTTTGGGGCAGTTCTTC.